One sample yielded the 4 T cell receptor beta chains listed below, sequenced in a study of T cells in localized non-small cell lung cancer (dated by TCRdb to the early 2020s). The method was the immunoSEQ multiplex PCR assay. The table comes from immuneACCESS by way of TCRdb, which keeps in-frame sequences with V and J called. Part of the clones is missing from these tables; in studies checked, under half for an unresolved V gene and the rest for unknown reasons. For this sample the table gives about 72,000 clones, of which approximately 84% were detected only once. Of the sample, about 1.5% falls within the top ten clones. This material consisted of peripheral blood, taken before any cancer treatment. These receptors all come from a female donor older than 55 with stage I lung adenocarcinoma.

The chain is built from TRBV28 and TRBJ1-4, with D unclear. Trimming took off 2 bases at V and 0 bases at J, with 7 bases between the two ends. The CDR3 has 15 residues. Germline CDR1 is MDHEN and CDR2 is SYDVKM. CDR3 amino acids: CASSLEGATNEKLFF. CDR3 bases: TGTGCCAGCAGTTTAGAGGGAGCAACTAATGAAAAACTGTTTTTT.

This clone is medium-sized within its sample. This sample includes further DNA sequences coding for the same CDR3. The chain uses TRBV7-9 and TRBJ1-1; 7 positions agree with TRBD1. Trimming took 4 bases from V and 8 from J; bases not matched to a gene: 10. The CDR3 is made up of 14 amino acids. Germline-derived CDR1 and CDR2 are SEHNR and FQNEAQ (reference sequence). The DNA for the CDR3 is TGTGCCAGCAGCTCCCAGGGGGACAGCACGGAAGCTTTCTTT. It is translated as CASSSQGDSTEAFF.

The chain couples TRBV27 to TRBJ2-3; 10 positions agree with TRBD2. This CDR3 is 17 amino acids long. Germline V gives CDR1 MNHEY, CDR2 SMNVEV (reference sequence). The V and J ends lost 0 bases and 2 bases, in that order; junction bases with no gene match: 5. The CDR3 here is CASSLSLLAGYTDTQYF. The CDR3 region has the DNA TGTGCCAGCAGTTTATCCCTACTAGCGGGATACACAGATACGCAGTATTTT.

There are a few counts of this clone. V gene TRBV18 combines with J gene TRBJ1-1; D uncertain. Trimming stripped 5 bases from V and 1 base from J, with 2 bases between. The CDR3 covers 11 residues. From germline, CDR1 is KGHSH and CDR2 LQKENI. CDR3 amino acids: CASSANTEAFF. The DNA of the CDR3 is TGTGCCAGCTCAGCGAACACTGAAGCTTTCTTT.